This T cell receptor beta chain was retrieved from a study of blood T cell repertoires in COVID-19. The method was immunoSEQ multiplex PCR; TCRdb's version includes in-frame clones alone and lacks a portion of them. The top ten hold 9.5% to 15% of the sample, which has some 200,000 clones, 70% to 90% seen once. Germline CDR1 is SGDLS and CDR2 is YYNGEE. There are 17 residues in the CDR3. The V segment lost 2 bases and the J segment 0 bases; nucleotides outside the gene matches: 4. The sequence was obtained from a woman aged 18-29 years who had recovered from COVID-19. The chain combines TRBV9 with TRBJ2-6; 8 bases match TRBD1. Sample: peripheral blood. The chain's CDR3 is CASSVRTGSSGANVLTF. The CDR3 DNA reads TGTGCCAGCAGCGTTAGGACAGGGAGCTCTGGGGCCAACGTCCTGACTTTC.